The 13 T cell receptor beta chains in this list originate from one sample, sequenced in a study of graft-versus-host responses after intestinal transplantation. Sequencing was performed with immunoSEQ multiplex PCR; in TCRdb, only in-frame clones are kept and a portion is missing. The sample consists of 88,000 or so clones, 85% to 90% of them appearing once. Their antigens remain unidentified. Sample: unstimulated CD4+ T cells sorted from spleen or lymph node cells, taken before intestinal transplant. The receptors stem from a human donor who received an intestinal transplant.

The chain employs TRBV4-1 and TRBJ1-4; 11 bases are shared with TRBD1. Trimming removed 2 bases from V and 7 bases from J; junction bases left unmatched: 3. Germline lookup yields CDR1 MGHRA and CDR2 YSYEKL. The CDR3 is 15 amino acids. CDR3 sequence reads: CASSQMGTGGEKLFF. The DNA of the CDR3 is TGCGCCAGCAGCCAAATGGGGACAGGGGGTGAAAAACTGTTTTTT.

The chain links TRBV6-1 to TRBJ2-4; D is unclear. This CDR3 has 16 amino acids. CDR1 MNHNS and CDR2 SASEGT come from the germline V gene. Between the trimmed V and J ends, which lost 2 bases and 0 bases, there was a span of 11 bases. CDR3 coding DNA: TGTGCCAGCAGTGAATCGGTATCCTTAGCCAAAAACATTCAGTACTTC. Residues: CASSESVSLAKNIQYF.

The chain recombines TRBV19 with TRBJ2-1; 8 bases map to TRBD2. Germline V gene sequence: CDR1 LNHDA, CDR2 SQIVND (reference sequence). J lost 5 bases, V lost 6 bases, and 12 bases had no gene match. There are 16 residues in the CDR3. CDR3 nucleotides: TGTGCCAGTAGGCCCCGAGGCGGGGGGACCCACAATGAGCAGTTCTTC. Translating it yields CASRPRGGGTHNEQFF.

V gene TRBV10-2 combines with J gene TRBJ1-5, with a possible D match to TRBD1 (5 bases). Trimming removed 8 bases from V and 3 bases from J, with 8 bases in between. The germline V gene has CDR1 WSHSY and CDR2 SAAADI. The CDR3 covers 12 residues. The CDR3 here is CASRQLNQPQHF. DNA for the CDR3: TGCGCCAGCCGACAGCTCAATCAGCCCCAGCATTTT.

The chain is built from TRBV9 and TRBJ1-4; weak D call: TRBD1 (5 bases). Trimming left V 0 bases short and J 4 bases short, with 13 bases between. The CDR3 consists of 16 residues. Germline V gene data show CDR1 as SGDLS and CDR2 as YYNGEE. The CDR3 reads CASSVGSAGINEKLFF. The DNA for the CDR3 is TGTGCCAGCAGCGTAGGGTCTGCAGGGATTAATGAAAAACTGTTTTTT.

V gene TRBV4-2 combines with J gene TRBJ2-3; perhaps TRBD2 as D (7 bases). The CDR3 is made up of 14 amino acids. Per germline, CDR1 LGHNA and CDR2 YNFKEQ. The V and J ends lost 4 bases and 4 bases respectively, with 12 bases between them. The CDR3 nucleotides are TGTGCCAGCAGCCCGCCGGGGGGCCCAGATACGCAGTATTTT. It translates to CASSPPGGPDTQYF.

The genes are TRBV6-1 and TRBJ1-6, with D maybe TRBD1 (6 bases). Germline loops: CDR1 MNHNS, CDR2 SASEGT. The CDR3 runs to 16 residues. Trimming pared 4 bases from V and 5 bases from J, leaving 15 bases between. In DNA, the CDR3 is TGTGCCAGCAGTGCCTCCAGGGGAGCCCATAATTCACCCCTCCACTTT. The encoded protein is CASSASRGAHNSPLHF.

The V call is TRBV5-1, the J call TRBJ1-1, with 10 nucleotides matching TRBD1. With V trimmed by 0 bases and J by 10 bases, 9 bases remained unmatched. Per germline, CDR1 SGHRS and CDR2 YFSETQ. The CDR3 extends over 15 amino acids. The CDR3 spells CASSLGGTGARGAFF. CDR3 DNA: TGCGCCAGCAGCTTGGGAGGGACAGGGGCTCGGGGAGCTTTCTTT.

A few counts support this clone. V gene TRBV27 combines with J gene TRBJ2-7, with D maybe TRBD2 (6 bases). V was cut by 6 bases and J by 0 bases, with 15 bases left in between. CDR1 is MNHEY, CDR2 SMNVEV, per germline (reference sequence). The CDR3 contains 15 residues. CDR3 amino acids: CASSPSGVPSYEQYF. Here the CDR3 DNA reads TGTGCCAGCAGCCCCTCGGGGGTGCCCTCCTACGAGCAGTACTTC.

The chain combines TRBV2 with TRBJ2-3; D call uncertain. The germline V gene has CDR1 SNHLY and CDR2 FYNNEI. The CDR3 extends over 12 amino acids. V dropped 10 bases and J dropped 9 bases, with 17 bases sitting between them. DNA of the CDR3: TGTGCCACAACCGGTGTTGTAATGACGCAGTATTTT. Translating gives CATTGVVMTQYF. The entire variable domain, with the rest obtained from reference TRBV2 and TRBJ2-3, is as follows: EPEVTQTPSHQVTQMGQEVILRCVPISNHLYFYWYRQILGQKVEFLVSFYNNEISEKSEIFDDQFSVERPDGSNFTLKIRSTKLEDSAMYFCATTGVVMTQYFGPGTRLTVL.

The table lists this clone with a few counts. The chain uses TRBV6-5 and TRBJ1-5; a possible D gene is TRBD1 (5 bases). Germline lookup yields CDR1 MNHEY and CDR2 SVGAGI. The V gene lost 2 bases and the J gene lost 6 bases, with 14 bases spanning the gap. The length of the CDR3 is 15 residues. In nucleotides, the CDR3 is TGTGCCAGCAGTTACAGGGCCCGGGGGGGTCAGCCCCAGCATTTT. This codes for CASSYRARGGQPQHF.

This clone was recorded once. The gene calls are TRBV28 and TRBJ2-1; tentatively, D is TRBD1 (6 bases). V dropped 6 bases and J dropped 3 bases, with 9 bases sitting between them. The CDR3 consists of 13 residues. Germline CDR1 and CDR2: MDHEN and SYDVKM. DNA for the CDR3: TGTGCCAGCAGCCCGGACAGCTACAATGAGCAGTTCTTC. Protein: CASSPDSYNEQFF. The complete variable domain, with remaining parts taken from reference TRBV28 and TRBJ2-1, reads DVKVTQSSRYLVKRTGEKVFLECVQDMDHENMFWYRQDPGLGLRLIYFSYDVKMKEKGDIPEGYSVSREKKERFSLILESASTNQTSMYLCASSPDSYNEQFFGPGTRLTVL.

This chain joins TRBV7-9 and TRBJ2-3; 7 bases line up with TRBD1. Germline values: CDR1 SEHNR, CDR2 FQNEAQ (reference sequence). This CDR3 has 16 amino acids. Losses at the gene ends were 5 bases for V and 1 base for J; bases not matched to a gene: 9. CDR3: CASSPTTGSGTDTQYF. The DNA for the CDR3 is TGTGCCAGCAGCCCAACGACAGGGTCAGGCACAGATACGCAGTATTTT.